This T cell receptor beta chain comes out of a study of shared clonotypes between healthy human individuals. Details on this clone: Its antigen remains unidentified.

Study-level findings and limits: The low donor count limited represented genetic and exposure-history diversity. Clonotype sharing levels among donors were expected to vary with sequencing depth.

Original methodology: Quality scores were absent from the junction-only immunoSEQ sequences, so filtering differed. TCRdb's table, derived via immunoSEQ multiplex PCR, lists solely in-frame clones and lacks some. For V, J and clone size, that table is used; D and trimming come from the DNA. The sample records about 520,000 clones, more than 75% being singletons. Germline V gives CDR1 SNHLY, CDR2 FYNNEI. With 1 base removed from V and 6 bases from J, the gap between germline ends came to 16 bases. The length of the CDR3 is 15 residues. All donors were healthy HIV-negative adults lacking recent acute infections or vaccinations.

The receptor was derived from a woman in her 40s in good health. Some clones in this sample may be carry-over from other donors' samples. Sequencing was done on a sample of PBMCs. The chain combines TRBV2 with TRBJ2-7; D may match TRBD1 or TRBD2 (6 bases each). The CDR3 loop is CASSEGSGASGEQYF. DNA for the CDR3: TGTGCCAGCAGTGAAGGGTCGGGGGCCTCAGGCGAGCAGTACTTC.